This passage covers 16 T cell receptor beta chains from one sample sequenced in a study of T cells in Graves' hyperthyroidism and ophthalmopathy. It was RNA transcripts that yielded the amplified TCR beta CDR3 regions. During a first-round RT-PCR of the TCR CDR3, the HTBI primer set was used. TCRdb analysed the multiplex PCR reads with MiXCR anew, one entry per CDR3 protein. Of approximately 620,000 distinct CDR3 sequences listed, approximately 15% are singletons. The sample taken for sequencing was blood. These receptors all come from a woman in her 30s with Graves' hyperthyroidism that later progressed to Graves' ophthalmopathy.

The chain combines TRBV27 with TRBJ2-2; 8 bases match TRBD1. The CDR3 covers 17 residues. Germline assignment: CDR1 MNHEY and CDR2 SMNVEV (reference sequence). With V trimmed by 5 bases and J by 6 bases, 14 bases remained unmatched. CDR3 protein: CASSLRRTGSLPGELFF. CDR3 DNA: TGTGCCAGCAGTCTACGGAGGACAGGGTCCCTTCCCGGGGAGCTGTTTTTT.

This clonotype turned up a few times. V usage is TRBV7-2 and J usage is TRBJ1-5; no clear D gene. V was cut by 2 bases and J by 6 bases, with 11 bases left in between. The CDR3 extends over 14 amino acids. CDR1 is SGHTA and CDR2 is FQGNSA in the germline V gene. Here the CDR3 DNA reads TGTGCCAGCAGCTTATATGACGGACCTCAGCCCCAGCATTTT. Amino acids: CASSLYDGPQPQHF.

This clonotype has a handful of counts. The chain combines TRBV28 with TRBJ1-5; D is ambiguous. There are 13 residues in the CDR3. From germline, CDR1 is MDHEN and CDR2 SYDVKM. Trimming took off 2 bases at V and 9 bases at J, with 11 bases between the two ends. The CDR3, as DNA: TGTGCCAGCAGTTTAAGACACGAGCGGCCCCAGCATTTT. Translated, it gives CASSLRHERPQHF.

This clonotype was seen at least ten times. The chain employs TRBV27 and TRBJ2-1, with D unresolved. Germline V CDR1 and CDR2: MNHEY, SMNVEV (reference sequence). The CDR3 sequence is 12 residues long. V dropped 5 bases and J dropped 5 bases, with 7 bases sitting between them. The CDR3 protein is CASSGRNNEQFF. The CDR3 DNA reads TGTGCCAGCAGTGGGCGGAACAATGAGCAGTTCTTC.

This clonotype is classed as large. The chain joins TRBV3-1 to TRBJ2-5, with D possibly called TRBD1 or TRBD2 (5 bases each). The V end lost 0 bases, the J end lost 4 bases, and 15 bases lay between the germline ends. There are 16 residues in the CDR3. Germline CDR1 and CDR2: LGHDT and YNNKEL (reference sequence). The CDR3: CASSQDRGAATETQYF. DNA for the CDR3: TGTGCCAGCAGCCAAGATCGAGGGGCGGCAACAGAGACCCAGTACTTC.

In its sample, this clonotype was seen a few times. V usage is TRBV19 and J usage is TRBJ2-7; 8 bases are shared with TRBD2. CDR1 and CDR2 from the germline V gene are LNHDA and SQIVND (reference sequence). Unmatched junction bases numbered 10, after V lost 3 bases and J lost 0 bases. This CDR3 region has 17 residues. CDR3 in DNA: TGTGCCAGTAGTATTGGACTAGCCGCCGAGAGCTCCTACGAGCAGTACTTC. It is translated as CASSIGLAAESSYEQYF.

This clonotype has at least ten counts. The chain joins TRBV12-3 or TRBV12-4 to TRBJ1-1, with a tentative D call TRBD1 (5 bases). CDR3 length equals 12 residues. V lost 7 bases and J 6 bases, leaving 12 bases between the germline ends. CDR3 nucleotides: TGTGCCAGCATCAGGGATACAGCTGAAGCTTTCTTT. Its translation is CASIRDTAEAFF.

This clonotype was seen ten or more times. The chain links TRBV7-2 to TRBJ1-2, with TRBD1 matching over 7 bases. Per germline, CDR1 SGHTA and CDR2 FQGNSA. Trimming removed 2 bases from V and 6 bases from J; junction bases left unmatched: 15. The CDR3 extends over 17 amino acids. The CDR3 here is CASSLTGRTGGLDGYTF. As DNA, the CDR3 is TGTGCCAGCAGCTTAACGGGCAGGACAGGAGGGCTTGATGGCTACACCTTC.

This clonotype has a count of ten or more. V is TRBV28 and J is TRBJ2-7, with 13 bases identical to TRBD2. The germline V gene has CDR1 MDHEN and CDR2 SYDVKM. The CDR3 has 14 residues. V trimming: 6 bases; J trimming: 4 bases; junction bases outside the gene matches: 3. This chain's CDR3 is CASRGLAGLYEQYF. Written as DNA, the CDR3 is TGTGCCAGCAGGGGACTAGCGGGGCTTTACGAGCAGTACTTC.

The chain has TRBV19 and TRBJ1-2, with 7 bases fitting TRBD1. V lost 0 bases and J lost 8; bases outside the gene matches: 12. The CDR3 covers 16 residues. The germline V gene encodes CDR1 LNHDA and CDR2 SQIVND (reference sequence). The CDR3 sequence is CASSIDLFGTVDGYTF. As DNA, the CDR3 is TGTGCCAGTAGTATAGATCTATTTGGGACAGTCGACGGCTACACCTTC.

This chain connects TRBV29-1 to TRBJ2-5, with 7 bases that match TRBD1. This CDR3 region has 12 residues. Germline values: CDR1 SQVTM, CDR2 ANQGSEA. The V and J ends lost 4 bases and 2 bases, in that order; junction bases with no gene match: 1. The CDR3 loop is CSVVRGQETQYF. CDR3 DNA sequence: TGCAGCGTTGTCAGGGGGCAAGAGACCCAGTACTTC. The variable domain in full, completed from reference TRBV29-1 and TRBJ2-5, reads SAVISQKPSRDICQRGTSLTIQCQVDSQVTMMFWYRQQPGQSLTLIATANQGSEATYESGFVIDKFPISRPNLTFSTLTVSNMSPEDSSIYLCSVVRGQETQYFGPGTRLLVL.

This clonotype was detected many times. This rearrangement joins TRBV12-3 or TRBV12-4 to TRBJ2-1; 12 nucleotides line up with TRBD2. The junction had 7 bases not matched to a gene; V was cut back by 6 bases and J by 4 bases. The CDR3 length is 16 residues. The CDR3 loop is CASRIWTSGDYNEQFF. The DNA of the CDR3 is TGTGCCAGCAGAATCTGGACTAGCGGGGATTACAATGAGCAGTTCTTC.

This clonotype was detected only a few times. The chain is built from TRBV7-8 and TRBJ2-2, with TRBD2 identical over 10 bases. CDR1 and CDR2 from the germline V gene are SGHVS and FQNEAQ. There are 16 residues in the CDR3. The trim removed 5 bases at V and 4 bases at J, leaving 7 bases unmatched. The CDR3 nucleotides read TGTGCCAGCAGCCCGGCTAGCGGGAGTGGCACCGGGGAGCTGTTTTTT. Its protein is CASSPASGSGTGELFF.

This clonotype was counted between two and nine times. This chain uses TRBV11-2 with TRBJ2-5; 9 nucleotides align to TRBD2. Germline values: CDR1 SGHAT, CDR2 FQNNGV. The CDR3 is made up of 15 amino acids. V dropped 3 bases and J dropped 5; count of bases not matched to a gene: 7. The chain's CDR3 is CASSFHIAGDETQYF. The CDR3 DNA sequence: TGTGCCAGCAGCTTTCATATAGCGGGAGACGAGACCCAGTACTTC.

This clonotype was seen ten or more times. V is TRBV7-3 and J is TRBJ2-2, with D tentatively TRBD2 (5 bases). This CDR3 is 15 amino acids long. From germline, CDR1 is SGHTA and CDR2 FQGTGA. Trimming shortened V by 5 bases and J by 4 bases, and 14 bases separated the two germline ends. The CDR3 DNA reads TGTGCCAGCAGCCCCTGGGCCCGGGGCACCGGGGAGCTGTTTTTT. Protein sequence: CASSPWARGTGELFF.

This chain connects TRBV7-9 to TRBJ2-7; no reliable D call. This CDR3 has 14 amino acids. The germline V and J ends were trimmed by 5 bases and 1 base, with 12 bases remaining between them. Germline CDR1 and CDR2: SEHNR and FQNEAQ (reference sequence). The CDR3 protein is CASSPPYVSYEQYF. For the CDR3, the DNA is TGTGCCAGCAGCCCGCCCTACGTGTCCTACGAGCAGTACTTC.